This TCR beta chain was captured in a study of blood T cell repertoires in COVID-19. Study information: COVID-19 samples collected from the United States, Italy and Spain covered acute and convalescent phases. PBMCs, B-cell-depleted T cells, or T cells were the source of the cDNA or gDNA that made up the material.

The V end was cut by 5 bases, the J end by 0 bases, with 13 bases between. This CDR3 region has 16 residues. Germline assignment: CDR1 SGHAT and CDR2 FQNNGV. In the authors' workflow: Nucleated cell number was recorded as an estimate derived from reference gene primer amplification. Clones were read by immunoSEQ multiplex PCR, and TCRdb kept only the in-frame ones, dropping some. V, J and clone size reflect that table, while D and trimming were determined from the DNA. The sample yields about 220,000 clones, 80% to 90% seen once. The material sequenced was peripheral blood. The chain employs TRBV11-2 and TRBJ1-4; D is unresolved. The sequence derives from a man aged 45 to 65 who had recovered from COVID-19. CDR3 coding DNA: TGTGCCAGCAGCCCAGGAAGAGCAGCAACTAATGAAAAACTGTTTTTT. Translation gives CASSPGRAATNEKLFF.